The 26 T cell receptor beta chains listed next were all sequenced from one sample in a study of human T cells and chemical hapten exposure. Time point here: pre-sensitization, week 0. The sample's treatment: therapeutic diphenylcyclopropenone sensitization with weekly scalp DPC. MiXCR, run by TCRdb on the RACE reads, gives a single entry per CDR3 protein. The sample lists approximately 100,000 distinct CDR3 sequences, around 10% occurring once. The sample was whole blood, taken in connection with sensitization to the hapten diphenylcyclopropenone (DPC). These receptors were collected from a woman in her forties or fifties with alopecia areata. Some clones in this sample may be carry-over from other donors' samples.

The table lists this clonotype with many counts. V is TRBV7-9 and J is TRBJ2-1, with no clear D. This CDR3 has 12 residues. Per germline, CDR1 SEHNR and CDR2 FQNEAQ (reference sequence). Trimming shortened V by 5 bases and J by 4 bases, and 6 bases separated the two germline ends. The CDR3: CASSPEYNEQFF. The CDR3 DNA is TGTGCCAGCAGCCCTGAGTACAATGAGCAGTTCTTC.

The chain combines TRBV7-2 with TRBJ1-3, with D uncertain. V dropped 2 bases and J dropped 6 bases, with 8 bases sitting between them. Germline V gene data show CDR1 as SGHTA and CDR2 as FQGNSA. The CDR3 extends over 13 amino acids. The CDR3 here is CASSLPPANTIYF. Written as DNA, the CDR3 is TGTGCCAGCAGCTTACCTCCCGCAAACACCATATATTTT. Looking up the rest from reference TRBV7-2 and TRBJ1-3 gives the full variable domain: GAGVSQSPSNKVTEKGKDVELRCDPISGHTALYWYRQSLGQGLEFLIYFQGNSAPDKSGLPSDRFSAERTGGSVSTLTIQRTQQEDSAVYLCASSLPPANTIYFGEGSWLTVV.

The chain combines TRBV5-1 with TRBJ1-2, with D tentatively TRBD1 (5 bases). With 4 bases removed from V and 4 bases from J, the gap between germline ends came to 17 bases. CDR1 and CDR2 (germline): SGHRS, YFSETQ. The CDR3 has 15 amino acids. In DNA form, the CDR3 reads TGCGCCAGCAGCCCCCTGTCTGGGGGGAGCTATGGCTACACCTTC. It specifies CASSPLSGGSYGYTF.

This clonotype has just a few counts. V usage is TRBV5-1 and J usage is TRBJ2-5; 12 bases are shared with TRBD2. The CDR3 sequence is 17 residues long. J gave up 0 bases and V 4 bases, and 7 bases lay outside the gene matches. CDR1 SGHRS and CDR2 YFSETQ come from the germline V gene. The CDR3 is CASSRMASGRDQETQYF. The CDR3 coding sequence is TGCGCCAGCAGCCGCATGGCTAGCGGGAGGGACCAAGAGACCCAGTACTTC.

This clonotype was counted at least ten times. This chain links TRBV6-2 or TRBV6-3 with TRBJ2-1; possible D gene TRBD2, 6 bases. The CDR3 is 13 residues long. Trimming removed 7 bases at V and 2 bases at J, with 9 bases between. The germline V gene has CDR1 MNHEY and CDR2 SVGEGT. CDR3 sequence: CASTGTAYNEQFF. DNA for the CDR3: TGTGCCAGCACCGGGACTGCCTACAATGAGCAGTTCTTC.

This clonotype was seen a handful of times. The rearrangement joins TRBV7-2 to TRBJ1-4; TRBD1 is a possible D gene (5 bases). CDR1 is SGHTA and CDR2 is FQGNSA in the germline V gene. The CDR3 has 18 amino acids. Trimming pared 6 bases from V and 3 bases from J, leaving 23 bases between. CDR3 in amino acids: CASRPYRSGRESNEKLFF. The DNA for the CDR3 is TGTGCCAGCAGGCCTTATCGATCGGGGCGAGAGTCTAATGAAAAACTGTTTTTT.

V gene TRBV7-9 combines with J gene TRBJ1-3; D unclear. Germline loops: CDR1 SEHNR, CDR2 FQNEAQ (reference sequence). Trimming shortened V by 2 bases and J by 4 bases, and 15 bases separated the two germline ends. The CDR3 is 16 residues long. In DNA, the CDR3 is TGTGCCAGCAGCTTACTCGGTACGACACGAGGAAACACCATATATTTT. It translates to CASSLLGTTRGNTIYF.

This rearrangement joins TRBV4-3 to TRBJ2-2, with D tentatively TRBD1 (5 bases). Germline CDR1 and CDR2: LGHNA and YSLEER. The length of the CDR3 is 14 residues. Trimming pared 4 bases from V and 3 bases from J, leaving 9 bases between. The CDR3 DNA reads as TGCGCCAGCAGCCCGGACATTTACACCGGGGAGCTGTTTTTT. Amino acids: CASSPDIYTGELFF.

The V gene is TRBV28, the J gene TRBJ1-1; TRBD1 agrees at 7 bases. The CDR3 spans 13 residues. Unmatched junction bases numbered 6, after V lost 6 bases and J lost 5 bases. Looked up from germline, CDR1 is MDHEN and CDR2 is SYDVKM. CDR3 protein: CASRRQGWTEAFF. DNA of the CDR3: TGTGCCAGCAGGAGACAGGGTTGGACTGAAGCTTTCTTT.

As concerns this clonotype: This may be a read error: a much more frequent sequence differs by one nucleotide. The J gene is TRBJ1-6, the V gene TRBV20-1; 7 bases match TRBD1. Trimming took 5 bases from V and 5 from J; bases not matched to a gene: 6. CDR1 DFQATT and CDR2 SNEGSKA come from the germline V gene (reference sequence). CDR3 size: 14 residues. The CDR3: CSAGQGDHNSPLHF. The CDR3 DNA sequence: TGCAGTGCTGGCCAGGGGGATCATAATTCACCCCTCCACTTT.

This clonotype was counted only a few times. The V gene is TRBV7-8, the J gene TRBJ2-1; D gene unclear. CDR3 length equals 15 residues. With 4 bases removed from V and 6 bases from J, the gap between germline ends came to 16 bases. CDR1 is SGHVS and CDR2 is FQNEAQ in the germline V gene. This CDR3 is CASSYDQIRTNEQFF. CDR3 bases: TGTGCCAGCAGCTACGACCAAATCCGGACCAATGAGCAGTTCTTC.

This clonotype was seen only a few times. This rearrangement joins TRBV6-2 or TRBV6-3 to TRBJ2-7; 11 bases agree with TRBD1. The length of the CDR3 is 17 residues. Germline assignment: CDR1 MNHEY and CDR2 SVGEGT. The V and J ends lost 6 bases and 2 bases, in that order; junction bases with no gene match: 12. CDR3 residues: CASRIAPGQGATYEQYF. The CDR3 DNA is TGTGCCAGCAGAATAGCCCCAGGACAGGGGGCGACCTACGAGCAGTACTTC.

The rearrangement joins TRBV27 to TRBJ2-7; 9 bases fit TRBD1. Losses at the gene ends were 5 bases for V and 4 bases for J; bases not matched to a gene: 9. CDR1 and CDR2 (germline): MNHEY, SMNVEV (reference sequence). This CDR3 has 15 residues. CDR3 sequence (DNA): TGTGCCAGCAGTAGAACCGGGACAGGGTTTTACGAGCAGTACTTC. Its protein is CASSRTGTGFYEQYF.

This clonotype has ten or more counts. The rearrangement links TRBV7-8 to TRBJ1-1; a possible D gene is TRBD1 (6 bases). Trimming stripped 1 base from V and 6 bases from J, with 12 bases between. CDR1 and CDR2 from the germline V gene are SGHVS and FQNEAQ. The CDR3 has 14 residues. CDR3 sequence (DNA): TGTGCCAGCAGCTTAGTCGGCAGGGGCTCTGAAGCTTTCTTT. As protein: CASSLVGRGSEAFF.

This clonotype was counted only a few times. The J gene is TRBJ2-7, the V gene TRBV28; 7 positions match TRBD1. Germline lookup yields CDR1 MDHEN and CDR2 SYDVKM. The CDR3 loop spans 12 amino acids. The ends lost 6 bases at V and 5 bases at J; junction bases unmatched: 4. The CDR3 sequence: CASSRDRDEQYF. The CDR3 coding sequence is TGTGCCAGCAGCCGCGACAGGGACGAGCAGTACTTC.

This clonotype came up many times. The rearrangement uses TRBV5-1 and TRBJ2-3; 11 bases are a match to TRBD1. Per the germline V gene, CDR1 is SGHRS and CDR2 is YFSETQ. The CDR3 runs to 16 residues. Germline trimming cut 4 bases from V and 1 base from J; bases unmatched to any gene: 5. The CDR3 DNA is TGCGCCAGCAGCGACGGACAGGGGGCAGGCACAGATACGCAGTATTTT. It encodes CASSDGQGAGTDTQYF.

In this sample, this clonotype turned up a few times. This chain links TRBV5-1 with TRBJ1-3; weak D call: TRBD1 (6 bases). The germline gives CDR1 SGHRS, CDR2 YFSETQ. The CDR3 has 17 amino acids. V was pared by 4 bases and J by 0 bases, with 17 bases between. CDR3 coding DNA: TGCGCCAGCAGCCTGGCTGGGGACACTTACTCTGGAAACACCATATATTTT. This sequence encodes CASSLAGDTYSGNTIYF. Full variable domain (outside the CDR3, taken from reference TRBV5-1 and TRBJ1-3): KAGVTQTPRYLIKTRGQQVTLSCSPISGHRSVSWYQQTPGQGLQFLFEYFSETQRNKGNFPGRFSGRQFSNSRSEMNVSTLELGDSALYLCASSLAGDTYSGNTIYFGEGSWLTVV.

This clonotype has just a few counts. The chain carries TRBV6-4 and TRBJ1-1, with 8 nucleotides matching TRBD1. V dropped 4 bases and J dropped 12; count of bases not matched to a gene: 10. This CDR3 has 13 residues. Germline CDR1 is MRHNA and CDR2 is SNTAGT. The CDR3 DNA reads TGTGCCAGCAGTGCTTCGGGGACAGGAATGTCTTTCTTT. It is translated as CASSASGTGMSFF.

The chain's CDR3 is CASSERASGGPGYF. The DNA for the CDR3 is TGTGCCAGCAGTGAACGGGCCTCAGGGGGCCCCGGGTACTTC. This sequence joins TRBV25-1 and TRBJ2-5; 8 bases map to TRBD1. The germline gives CDR1 MGHDK, CDR2 SYGVNS. The CDR3 has 14 residues. The V and J ends lost 2 bases and 13 bases, in that order; junction bases with no gene match: 12.

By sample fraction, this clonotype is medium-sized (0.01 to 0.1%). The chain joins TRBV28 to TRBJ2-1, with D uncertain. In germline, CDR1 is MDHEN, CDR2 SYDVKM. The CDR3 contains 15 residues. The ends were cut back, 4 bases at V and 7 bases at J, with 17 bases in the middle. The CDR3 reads CASSSVWITDNEQFF. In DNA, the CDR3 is TGTGCCAGCAGTTCCGTTTGGATTACGGATAATGAGCAGTTCTTC.

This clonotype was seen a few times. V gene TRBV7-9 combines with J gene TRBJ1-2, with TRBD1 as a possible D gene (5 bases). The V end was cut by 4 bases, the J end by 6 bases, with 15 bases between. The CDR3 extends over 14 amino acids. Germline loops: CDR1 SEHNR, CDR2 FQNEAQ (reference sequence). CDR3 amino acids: CASSSEVGVHGYTF. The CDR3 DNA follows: TGTGCCAGCAGCTCCGAGGTGGGGGTCCATGGCTACACCTTC.

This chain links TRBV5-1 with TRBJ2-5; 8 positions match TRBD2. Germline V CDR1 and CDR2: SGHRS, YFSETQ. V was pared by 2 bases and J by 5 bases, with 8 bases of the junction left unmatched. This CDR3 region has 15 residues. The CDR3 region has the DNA TGCGCCAGCAGCTTTAAGGGACTAGATGGGGAGACCCAGTACTTC. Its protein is CASSFKGLDGETQYF. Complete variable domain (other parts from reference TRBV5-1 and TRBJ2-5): KAGVTQTPRYLIKTRGQQVTLSCSPISGHRSVSWYQQTPGQGLQFLFEYFSETQRNKGNFPGRFSGRQFSNSRSEMNVSTLELGDSALYLCASSFKGLDGETQYFGPGTRLLVL.

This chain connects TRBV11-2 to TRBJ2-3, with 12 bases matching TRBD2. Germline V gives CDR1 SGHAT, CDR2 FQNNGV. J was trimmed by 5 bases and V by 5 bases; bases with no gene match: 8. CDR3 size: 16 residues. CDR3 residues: CASSPSGRAIGDTQYF. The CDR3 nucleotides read TGTGCCAGCAGCCCTAGCGGGAGGGCCATTGGAGATACGCAGTATTTT.

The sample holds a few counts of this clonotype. This CDR3 reads CASKAGDGNQPQHF. Here the CDR3 DNA reads TGTGCCAGCAAAGCGGGAGATGGCAATCAGCCCCAGCATTTT. The chain has TRBV2 and TRBJ1-5, with D hard to call. Germline CDR1 reads SNHLY; CDR2 reads FYNNEI. This CDR3 comprises 14 residues. Trimming shortened V by 7 bases and J by 2 bases, and 12 bases separated the two germline ends.

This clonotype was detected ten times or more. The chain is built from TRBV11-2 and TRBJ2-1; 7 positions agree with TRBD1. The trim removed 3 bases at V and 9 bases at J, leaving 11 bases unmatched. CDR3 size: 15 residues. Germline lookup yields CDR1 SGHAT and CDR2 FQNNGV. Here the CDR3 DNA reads TGTGCCAGCAGCTTGGTAAGGGGGCGCTACGGTGAGCAGTTCTTC. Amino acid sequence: CASSLVRGRYGEQFF.

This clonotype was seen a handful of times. In nucleotides, the CDR3 is TGTGCCAGCAGCAGCCCAGCCGTGAACACTGAAGCTTTCTTT. Protein sequence: CASSSPAVNTEAFF. This chain links TRBV6-2 or TRBV6-3 with TRBJ1-1; D not resolved. Germline CDR1 MNHEY, CDR2 SVGEGT. The CDR3 contains 14 residues. The V end was cut by 6 bases, the J end by 0 bases, with 11 bases between.